The clone carrying this T cell receptor (beta chain) appeared many times. The data were obtained in a study of T cells in Graves' hyperthyroidism and ophthalmopathy. The germline gives CDR1 SGHAT, CDR2 FQNNGV. Losses at the gene ends were 5 bases for V and 4 bases for J; bases not matched to a gene: 6. This CDR3 comprises 14 residues. Amplification targeted TCR beta CDR3 regions from RNA transcripts. The HTBI primer set drove a first-round RT-PCR of the TCR CDR3. TCRdb reprocessed the multiplex PCR reads via MiXCR and lists one record per CDR3 protein. Found here are about 380,000 distinct CDR3 sequences, around 13% of them singletons; the top ten hold approximately 10%.

The TCR was taken from a woman between 55 and 75 years old with Graves' hyperthyroidism. Source material: blood. The chain is built from TRBV11-2 and TRBJ2-5; 8 positions agree with TRBD1. The CDR3 DNA reads as TGTGCCAGCAGCATCGACAGGGGTGGAGAGACCCAGTACTTC. Translation: CASSIDRGGETQYF.